This entry is about one T cell receptor beta chain. Its antigen is currently unknown. An Oncomine TCR Beta short-read assay was used to sequence the DNA from cultured CD4+ T cells. It was from cultured CD4+ T cells that genomic DNA was extracted. TCRdb reprocessed the PCR reads via MiXCR and lists one record per CDR3 protein. The sample records a few thousand distinct CDR3 sequences, over 35% being singletons. This sample was included in a study of vaccination and CD4 T cells after COVID-19. Study background: Spike peptides, overlapping and drawn from SARS-CoV-2, HCoV-NL63, HCoV-OC43 and HCoV-229E, were used to stimulate cells. Overall study results and limits: Going from about 20 to 38, median SARS-CoV-2-reactive clonotypes did not rise significantly.

The ends were cut back, 7 bases at V and 5 bases at J, with 12 bases in the middle. Germline CDR1 LNHNV, CDR2 YYDKDF (reference sequence). The CDR3 totals 13 residues. Treatment specified: approximately 11-day PBMC culture with coronavirus spike peptide pools or control peptides (ViraFEST assay). The V gene is TRBV15, the J gene TRBJ1-5; maybe TRBD1 (5 bases). Sequencing used CD4+ T cells from blood, cultured in vitro. The receptor was derived from a human donor who had recovered from COVID-19. CDR3 sequence (DNA): TGTGCCACCAAGGCAGGGAGGGATCAGCCCCAGCATTTT. Its translation is CATKAGRDQPQHF. Supplemented by reference TRBV15 and TRBJ1-5, the full variable domain reads DAMVIQNPRYQVTQFGKPVTLSCSQTLNHNVMYWYQQKSSQAPKLLFHYYDKDFNNEADTPDNFQSRRPNTSFCFLDIRSPGLGDTAMYLCATKAGRDQPQHFGDGTRLSIL.